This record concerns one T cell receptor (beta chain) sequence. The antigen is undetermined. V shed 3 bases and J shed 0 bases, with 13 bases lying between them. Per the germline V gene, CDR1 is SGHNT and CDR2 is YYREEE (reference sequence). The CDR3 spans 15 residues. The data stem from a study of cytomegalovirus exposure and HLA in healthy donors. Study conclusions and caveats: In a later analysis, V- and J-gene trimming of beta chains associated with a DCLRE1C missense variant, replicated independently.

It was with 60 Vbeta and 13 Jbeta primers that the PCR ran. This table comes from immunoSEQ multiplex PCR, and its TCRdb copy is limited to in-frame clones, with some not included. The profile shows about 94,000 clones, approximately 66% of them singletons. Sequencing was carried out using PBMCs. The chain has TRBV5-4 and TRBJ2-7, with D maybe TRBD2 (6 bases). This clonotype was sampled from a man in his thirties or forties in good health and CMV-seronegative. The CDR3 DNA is TGTGCCAGCAGCTCGGACTACCCGAGCTCCTACGAGCAGTACTTC. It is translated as CASSSDYPSSYEQYF. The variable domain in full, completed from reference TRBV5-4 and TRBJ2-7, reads ETGVTQSPTHLIKTRGQQVTLRCSSQSGHNTVSWYQQALGQGPQFIFQYYREEENGRGNFPPRFSGLQFPNYSSELNVNALELDDSALYLCASSSDYPSSYEQYFGPGTRLTVT.